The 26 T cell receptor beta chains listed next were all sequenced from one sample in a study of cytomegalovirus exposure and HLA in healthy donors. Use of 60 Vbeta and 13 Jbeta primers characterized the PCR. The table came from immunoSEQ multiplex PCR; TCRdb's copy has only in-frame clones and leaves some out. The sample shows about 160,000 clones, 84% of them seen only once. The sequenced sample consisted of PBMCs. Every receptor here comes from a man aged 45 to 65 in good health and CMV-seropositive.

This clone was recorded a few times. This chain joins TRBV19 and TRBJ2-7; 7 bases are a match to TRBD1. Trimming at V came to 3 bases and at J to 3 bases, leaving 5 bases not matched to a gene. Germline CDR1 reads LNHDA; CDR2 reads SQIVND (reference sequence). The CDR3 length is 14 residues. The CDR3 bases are TGTGCCAGTAGTATCGGGACAGAATTCTACGAGCAGTACTTC. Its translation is CASSIGTEFYEQYF.

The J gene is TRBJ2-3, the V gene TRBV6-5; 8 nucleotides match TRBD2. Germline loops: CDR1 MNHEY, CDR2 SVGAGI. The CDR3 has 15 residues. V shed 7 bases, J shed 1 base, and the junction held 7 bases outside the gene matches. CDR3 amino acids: CASTPARGGTDTQYF. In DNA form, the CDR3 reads TGTGCCAGCACCCCGGCGCGGGGGGGCACAGATACGCAGTATTTT.

The CDR3 nucleotides are TGTGCCAGCAGCCAAGAGCTGAGCGGTGCACCCCTCCACTTT. Translation gives CASSQELSGAPLHF. V gene TRBV14 combines with J gene TRBJ1-6; D unclear. The V gene's germline CDR1 is SGHDN and CDR2 FVKESK. There are 14 residues in the CDR3. Deletions cut 0 bases from V and 11 bases from J, with 11 bases between. The full variable domain, rest sourced from reference TRBV14 and TRBJ1-6, is EAGVTQFPSHSVIEKGQTVTLRCDPISGHDNLYWYRRVMGKEIKFLLHFVKESKQDESGMPNNRFLAERTGGTYSTLKVQPAELEDSGVYFCASSQELSGAPLHFGNGTRLTVT.

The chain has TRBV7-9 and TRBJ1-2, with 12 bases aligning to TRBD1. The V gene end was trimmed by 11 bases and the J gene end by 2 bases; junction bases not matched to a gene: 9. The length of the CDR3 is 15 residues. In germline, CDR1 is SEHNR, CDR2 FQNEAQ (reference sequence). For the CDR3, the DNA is TGTGCCGGCGTAGGGACAGGGGGCGCGAACTATGGCTACACCTTC. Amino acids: CAGVGTGGANYGYTF. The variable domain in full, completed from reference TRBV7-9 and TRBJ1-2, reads DTGVSQNPRHKITKRGQNVTFRCDPISEHNRLYWYRQTLGQGPEFLTYFQNEAQLEKSRLLSDRFSAERPKGSFSTLEIQRTEQGDSAMYLCAGVGTGGANYGYTFGSGTRLTVV.

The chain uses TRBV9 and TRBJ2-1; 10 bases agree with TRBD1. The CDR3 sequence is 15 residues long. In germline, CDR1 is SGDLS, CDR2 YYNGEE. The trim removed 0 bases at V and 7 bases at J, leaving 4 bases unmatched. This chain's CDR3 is CASSVVGQGWNEQFF. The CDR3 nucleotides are TGTGCCAGCAGCGTAGTGGGACAGGGGTGGAATGAGCAGTTCTTC.

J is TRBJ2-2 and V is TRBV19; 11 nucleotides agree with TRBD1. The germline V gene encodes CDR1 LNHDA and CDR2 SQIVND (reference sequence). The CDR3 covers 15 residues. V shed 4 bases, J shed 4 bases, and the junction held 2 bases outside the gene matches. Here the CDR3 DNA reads TGTGCCAGTAGTAGGGGGACAGGGGGCACCGGGGAGCTGTTTTTT. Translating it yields CASSRGTGGTGELFF.

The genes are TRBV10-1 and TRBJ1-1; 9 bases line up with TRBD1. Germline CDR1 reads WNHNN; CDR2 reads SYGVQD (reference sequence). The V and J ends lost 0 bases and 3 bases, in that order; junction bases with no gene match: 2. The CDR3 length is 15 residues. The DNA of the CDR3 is TGCGCCAGCAGTGAGTCGGGGACAGGGTACACTGAAGCTTTCTTT. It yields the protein CASSESGTGYTEAFF.

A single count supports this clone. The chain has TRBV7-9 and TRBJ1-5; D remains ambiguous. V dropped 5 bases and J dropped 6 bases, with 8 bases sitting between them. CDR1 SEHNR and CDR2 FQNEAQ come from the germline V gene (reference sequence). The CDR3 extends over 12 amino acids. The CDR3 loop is CASSLFGQPQHF. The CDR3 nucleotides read TGTGCCAGCAGCCTCTTCGGTCAGCCCCAGCATTTT.

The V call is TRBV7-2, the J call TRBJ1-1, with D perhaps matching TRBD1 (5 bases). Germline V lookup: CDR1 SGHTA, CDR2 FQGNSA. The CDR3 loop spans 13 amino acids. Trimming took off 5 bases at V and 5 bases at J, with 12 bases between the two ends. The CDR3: CASSRARGTEAFF. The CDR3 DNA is TGTGCCAGCAGCCGCGCGCGGGGGACTGAAGCTTTCTTT.

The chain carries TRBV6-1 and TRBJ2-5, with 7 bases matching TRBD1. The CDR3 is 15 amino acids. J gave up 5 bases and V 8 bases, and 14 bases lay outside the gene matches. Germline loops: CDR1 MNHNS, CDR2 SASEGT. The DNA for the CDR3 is TGTGCCAGCTTTTTAAGGGGGCGACTGGGGGAGACCCAGTACTTC. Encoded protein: CASFLRGRLGETQYF.

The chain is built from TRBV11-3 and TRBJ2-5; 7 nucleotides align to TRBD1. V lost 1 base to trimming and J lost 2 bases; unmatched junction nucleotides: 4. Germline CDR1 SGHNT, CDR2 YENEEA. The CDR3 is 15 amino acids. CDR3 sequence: CASSLGQGVQETQYF. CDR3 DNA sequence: TGTGCCAGCAGCTTAGGACAGGGAGTTCAAGAGACCCAGTACTTC.

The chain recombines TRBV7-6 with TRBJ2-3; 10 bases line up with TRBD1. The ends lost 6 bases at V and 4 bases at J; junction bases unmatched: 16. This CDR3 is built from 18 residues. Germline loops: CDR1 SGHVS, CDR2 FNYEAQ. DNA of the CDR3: TGTGCCAGCAGTTCAGCCGCTCCGGGACAGGGGTGGGCAGATACGCAGTATTTT. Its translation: CASSSAAPGQGWADTQYF.

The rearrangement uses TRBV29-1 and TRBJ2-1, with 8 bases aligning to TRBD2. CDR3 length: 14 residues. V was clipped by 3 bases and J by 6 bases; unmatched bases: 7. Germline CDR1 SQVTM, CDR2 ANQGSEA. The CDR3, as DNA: TGCAGCGTTGAGAATAGCGGGATATTCAATGAGCAGTTCTTC. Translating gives CSVENSGIFNEQFF.

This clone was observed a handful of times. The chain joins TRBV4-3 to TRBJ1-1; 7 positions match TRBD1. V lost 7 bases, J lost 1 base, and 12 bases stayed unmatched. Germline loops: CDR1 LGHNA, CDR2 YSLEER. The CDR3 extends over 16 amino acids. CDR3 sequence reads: CASTLGLRDRNTEAFF. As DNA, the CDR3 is TGCGCCAGCACCCTGGGACTCCGGGACAGGAACACTGAAGCTTTCTTT.

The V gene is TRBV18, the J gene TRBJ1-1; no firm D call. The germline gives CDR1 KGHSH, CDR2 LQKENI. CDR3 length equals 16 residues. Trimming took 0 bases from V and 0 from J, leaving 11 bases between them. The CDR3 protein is CASSPPSGGLNTEAFF. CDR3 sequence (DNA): TGTGCCAGCTCACCACCTTCCGGCGGCTTGAACACTGAAGCTTTCTTT.

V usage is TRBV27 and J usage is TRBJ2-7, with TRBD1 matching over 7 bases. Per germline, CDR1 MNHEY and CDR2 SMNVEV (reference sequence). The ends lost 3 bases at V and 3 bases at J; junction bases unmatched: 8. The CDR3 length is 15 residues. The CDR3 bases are TGTGCCAGCAGTTTGGTAAAACAGGGGCTCTACGAGCAGTACTTC. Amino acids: CASSLVKQGLYEQYF.

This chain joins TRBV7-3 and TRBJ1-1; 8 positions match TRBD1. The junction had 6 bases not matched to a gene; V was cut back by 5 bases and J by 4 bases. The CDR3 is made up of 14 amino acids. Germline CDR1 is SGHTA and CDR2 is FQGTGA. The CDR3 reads CASSPGGVGTEAFF. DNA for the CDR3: TGTGCCAGCAGCCCAGGGGGCGTGGGCACTGAAGCTTTCTTT.

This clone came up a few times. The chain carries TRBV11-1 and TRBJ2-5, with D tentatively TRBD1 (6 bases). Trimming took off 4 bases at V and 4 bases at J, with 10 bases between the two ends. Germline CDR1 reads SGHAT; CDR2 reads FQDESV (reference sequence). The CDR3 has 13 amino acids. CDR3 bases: TGTGCCAGCAGCTCAGGGGTCAGAGAGACCCAGTACTTC. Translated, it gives CASSSGVRETQYF. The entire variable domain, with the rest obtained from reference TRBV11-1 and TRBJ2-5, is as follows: EAEVAQSPRYKITEKSQAVAFWCDPISGHATLYWYRQILGQGPELLVQFQDESVVDDSQLPKDRFSAERLKGVDSTLKIQPAELGDSAMYLCASSSGVRETQYFGPGTRLLVL.

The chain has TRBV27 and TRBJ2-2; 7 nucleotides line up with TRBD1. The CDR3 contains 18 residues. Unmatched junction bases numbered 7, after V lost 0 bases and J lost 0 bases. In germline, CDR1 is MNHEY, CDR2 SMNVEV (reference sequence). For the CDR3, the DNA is TGTGCCAGCAGTTTATCGGCTGGACAGGCATCGAACACCGGGGAGCTGTTTTTT. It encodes CASSLSAGQASNTGELFF.

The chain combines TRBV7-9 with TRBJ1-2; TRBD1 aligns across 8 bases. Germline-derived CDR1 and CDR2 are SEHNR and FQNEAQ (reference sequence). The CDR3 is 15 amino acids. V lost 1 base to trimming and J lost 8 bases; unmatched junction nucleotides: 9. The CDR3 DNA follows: TGTGCCAGCAGCTTAGTAGGGGCAGGGGGCGCCGGCTACACCTTC. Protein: CASSLVGAGGAGYTF.

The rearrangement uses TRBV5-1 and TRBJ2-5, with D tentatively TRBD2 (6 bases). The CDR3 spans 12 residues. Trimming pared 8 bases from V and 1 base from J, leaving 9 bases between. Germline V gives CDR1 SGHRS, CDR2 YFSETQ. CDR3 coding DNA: TGCGCCAGTAGGGAGGCCCAAGAGACCCAGTACTTC. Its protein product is CASREAQETQYF.

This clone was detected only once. The CDR3 bases are TGTGCCAGCAGCCAGGGGAAAATAGCGGGTGACGAGACCCAGTACTTC. Translated, it gives CASSQGKIAGDETQYF. The rearrangement links TRBV5-4 to TRBJ2-5, with D possibly matching TRBD2 (7 bases). Germline V lookup: CDR1 SGHNT, CDR2 YYREEE (reference sequence). The CDR3 has 16 amino acids. The germline V and J ends were trimmed by 4 bases and 5 bases, with 21 bases remaining between them.

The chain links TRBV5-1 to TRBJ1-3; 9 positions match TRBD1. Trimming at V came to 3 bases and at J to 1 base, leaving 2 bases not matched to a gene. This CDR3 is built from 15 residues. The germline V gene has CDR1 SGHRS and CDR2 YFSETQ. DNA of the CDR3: TGCGCCAGCAGCTCACAGGGGGCGTCTGGAAACACCATATATTTT. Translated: CASSSQGASGNTIYF.

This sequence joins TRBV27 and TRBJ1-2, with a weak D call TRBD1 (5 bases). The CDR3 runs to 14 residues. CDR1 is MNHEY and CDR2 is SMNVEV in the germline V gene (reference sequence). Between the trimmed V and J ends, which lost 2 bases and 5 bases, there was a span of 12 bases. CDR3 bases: TGTGCCAGCAGTTTAACTGGGGCGGGGTATGGCTACACCTTC. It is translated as CASSLTGAGYGYTF.

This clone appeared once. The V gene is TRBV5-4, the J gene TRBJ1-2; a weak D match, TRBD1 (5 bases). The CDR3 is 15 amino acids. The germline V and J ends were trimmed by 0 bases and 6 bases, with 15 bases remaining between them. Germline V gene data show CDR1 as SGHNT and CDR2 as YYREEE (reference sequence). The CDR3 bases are TGTGCCAGCAGCTTGGTAGGCAGGGCCACTGATGGCTACACCTTC. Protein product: CASSLVGRATDGYTF.

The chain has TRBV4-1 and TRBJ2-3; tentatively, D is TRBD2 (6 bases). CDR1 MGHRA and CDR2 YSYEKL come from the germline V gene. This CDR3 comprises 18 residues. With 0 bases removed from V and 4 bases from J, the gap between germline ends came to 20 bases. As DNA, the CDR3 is TGCGCCAGCAGCCAAGATAGGGAAGGAGCGGGTAAGCCAGATACGCAGTATTTT. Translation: CASSQDREGAGKPDTQYF.